A selection of T cell receptor beta chains follows, all from one sample in a study of blood T cells in healthy people across ages. From the 5' RACE reads, TCRdb called clonotypes with MiXCR, one entry per CDR3 protein. The sample yields over 1,500,000 distinct CDR3 sequences, about 50% seen once. The sample taken for sequencing was blood. These receptors originate from a middle-aged woman in good health. The CDR3 runs from the conserved cysteine through the conserved F or W. Each record gives: D gene, V gene, clone size, J gene, CDR3 DNA, CDR3 protein. D genes are given only for firm matches. Size tells how often a clone was seen (once, few, many) or the class of an expanded clone, and some rows leave it out.

TRBD1,TRBV3-1,-,TRBJ2-5,TGTGCCACCAGTCGAGGGACAGGAGGATTCCTAGGGGGGGAGACCCAGTACTTC,CATSRGTGGFLGGETQYF
TRBD2,TRBV28,once,TRBJ2-7,TGTGCCAGCAGACAGACTAGCACCGGGGGTGAGCAGTACTTC,CASRQTSTGGEQYF
TRBD2,TRBV20-1,-,TRBJ2-1,TGCAGTGCTAGACTCGCGACGGGACTAGCGGGGGGAGTCGGTAATGAGCAGTTCTTC,CSARLATGLAGGVGNEQFF
-,TRBV3-1,few,TRBJ2-1,TGTGCCAGCAGCCACCTTCTAGGGGGCTCCTACAATGAGCAGTTCTTC,CASSHLLGGSYNEQFF
-,TRBV12-3/TRBV12-4,-,TRBJ1-6,TGTGCCAGCAGTTTAGAGGGTAATAATTCACCCCTCCACTTT,CASSLEGNNSPLHF
TRBD1,TRBV27,-,TRBJ2-1,TGTGCCAGTACTAAGACAGGGTACAATGAGCAGTTCTTC,CASTKTGYNEQFF
TRBD2,TRBV27,-,TRBJ2-5,TGTGCCAGCAGTTCCTCCCGGACTAGCGGGGGGGTGGAAGAGACCCAGTACTTC,CASSSSRTSGGVEETQYF
-,TRBV4-3,-,TRBJ2-6,TGCGCCAGCAGCCAACTCCACAGGGAAAAATACTCTGGGGCCAACGTCCTGACTTTC,CASSQLHREKYSGANVLTF
TRBD1,TRBV7-9,-,TRBJ2-5,TGTGCCAGCAGCAAACCGACAGGGGGCCGAGAGACCCAGTACTTC,CASSKPTGGRETQYF
TRBD1,TRBV7-8,few,TRBJ2-7,TGTGCCAGCAGCTATACCGGGACAGGGGGACACGAGCAGTACTTC,CASSYTGTGGHEQYF
-,TRBV11-2,-,TRBJ2-1,TGTGCCAGCAGCATTGGGCCCGAGCAGTTCTTC,CASSIGPEQFF
-,TRBV20-1,many,TRBJ2-5,TGCAGTGCTAGAGCTGAAGAGACCCAGTACTTC,CSARAEETQYF
-,TRBV20-1,few,TRBJ1-5,TGCAGTGCTAGATTTGGGACTTTCGTCAATCAGCCCCAGCATTTT,CSARFGTFVNQPQHF
TRBD1,TRBV7-7,-,TRBJ2-5,TGTGTTAGCAGCCCCGGGACAGGTTCGCTTGGTGAGACCCAGTACTTC,CVSSPGTGSLGETQYF